One sample yielded the 27 T cell receptor beta chains listed below, sequenced in a study of shared clonotypes between healthy human individuals. Sequencing used immunoSEQ multiplex PCR; TCRdb keeps in-frame clones, though not all of them. The table includes fewer than 1.4 million clones, around three quarters detected once. The specimen was memory CD4+ T cells from PBMCs. Subset noted: CD45RA-negative fraction. The receptors stem from a man younger than 35 in good health. Some clones in this sample may be carry-over from other donors' samples.

J is TRBJ1-2 and V is TRBV28; D perhaps matches TRBD1 (5 bases). V lost 7 bases and J 2 bases, leaving 23 bases between the germline ends. CDR3 size: 17 residues. The germline CDR1 and CDR2 sequences are MDHEN and SYDVKM. CDR3 DNA: TGTGCCAGCACCCCCGCCGGCTCAGGGTCACCCAACTATGGCTACACCTTC. As protein: CASTPAGSGSPNYGYTF.

The V gene is TRBV6-5, the J gene TRBJ2-7; no clear D. Germline CDR1 and CDR2: MNHEY and SVGAGI. V shed 3 bases and J shed 11 bases, with 11 bases lying between them. This CDR3 has 11 amino acids. The CDR3 DNA follows: TGTGCCAGCAGTTATGGAAGCGCGGAGTACTTC. Translating it yields CASSYGSAEYF.

This clone was seen many times. This chain uses TRBV29-1 with TRBJ1-1; a possible D gene is TRBD1 (5 bases). CDR1 SQVTM and CDR2 ANQGSEA come from the germline V gene. The length of the CDR3 is 12 residues. Trimming took off 4 bases at V and 4 bases at J, with 10 bases between the two ends. The CDR3 protein is CSVGSGGTEAFF. The CDR3 DNA reads TGCAGCGTTGGATCGGGGGGCACTGAAGCTTTCTTT.

The chain couples TRBV11-2 to TRBJ2-2; D gene ambiguous. V lost 0 bases and J 4 bases, leaving 15 bases between the germline ends. The CDR3 runs 17 residues. Germline lookup yields CDR1 SGHAT and CDR2 FQNNGV. The DNA for the CDR3 is TGTGCCAGCAGCTTAGATCCTGTGTATAGTGGCACCGGGGAGCTGTTTTTT. Its translation: CASSLDPVYSGTGELFF.

The chain employs TRBV5-1 and TRBJ1-2, with D tentatively TRBD1 (5 bases). V dropped 0 bases and J dropped 4 bases, with 13 bases sitting between them. The CDR3 has 15 residues. Germline assignment: CDR1 SGHRS and CDR2 YFSETQ. The DNA for the CDR3 is TGCGCCAGCAGCTTGGGGCAGGAGGGACTCTATGGCTACACCTTC. Its protein product is CASSLGQEGLYGYTF.

The chain has TRBV7-9 and TRBJ1-1, with D possibly TRBD1 on 6 matching bases. The germline V gene has CDR1 SEHNR and CDR2 FQNEAQ (reference sequence). There are 14 residues in the CDR3. Trimming took off 2 bases at V and 8 bases at J, with 15 bases between the two ends. The CDR3 DNA sequence: TGTGCCAGCAGCTTAAGGGACCTGGGGACAGAAGCTTTCTTT. It translates to CASSLRDLGTEAFF.

V usage is TRBV6-6 and J usage is TRBJ1-5; D is perhaps TRBD1 (5 bases). Germline V lookup: CDR1 MNHNY, CDR2 SVGAGI (reference sequence). The CDR3 consists of 15 residues. V was clipped by 0 bases and J by 0 bases, with 6 bases between them. The DNA for the CDR3 is TGTGCCAGCAGTTACTCGACAGATAGCAATCAGCCCCAGCATTTT. Its translation: CASSYSTDSNQPQHF.

The chain combines TRBV10-3 with TRBJ2-5, with D unclear. Germline loops: CDR1 ENHRY, CDR2 SYGVKD. V gave up 0 bases and J gave up 3 bases, with 8 bases separating them. CDR3 length equals 14 residues. CDR3 amino acids: CAISESRQKETQYF. Here the CDR3 DNA reads TGTGCCATCAGTGAGTCCAGGCAGAAAGAGACCCAGTACTTC.

Comment on this clone: Other DNA sequences in this specimen translate into the identical CDR3. The chain uses TRBV6-5 and TRBJ1-4; 10 bases align to TRBD1. The V and J ends lost 4 bases and 5 bases, in that order; junction bases with no gene match: 1. This CDR3 is built from 14 residues. The germline gives CDR1 MNHEY, CDR2 SVGAGI. This chain's CDR3 is CASSSGQGNEKLFF. DNA for the CDR3: TGTGCCAGCAGTTCGGGACAGGGGAATGAAAAACTGTTTTTT.

V is TRBV28 and J is TRBJ1-3; D is perhaps TRBD1 (5 bases). Germline CDR1 and CDR2: MDHEN and SYDVKM. The CDR3 loop spans 13 amino acids. V shed 5 bases and J shed 7 bases, with 12 bases lying between them. The CDR3 nucleotides are TGTGCCAGCAGTAGAGCCGGGGGTAACACCATATATTTT. Its protein is CASSRAGGNTIYF.

The gene calls are TRBV12-5 and TRBJ1-2; D call uncertain. V was shortened by 2 bases and J by 1 base, with 5 bases between the two germline ends. Germline V gene sequence: CDR1 LGHNT, CDR2 FRNRAP. The CDR3 runs 13 residues. The CDR3 protein is CASGLLGNYGYTF. The DNA of the CDR3 is TGTGCTAGTGGTTTGTTGGGTAACTATGGCTACACCTTC.

The J gene is TRBJ2-1, the V gene TRBV10-3, with 11 bases that match TRBD2. V dropped 4 bases and J dropped 7; count of bases not matched to a gene: 6. The CDR3 is made up of 15 amino acids. Looked up from germline, CDR1 is ENHRY and CDR2 is SYGVKD. The CDR3: CAISGDSSGRNEQFF. The CDR3 region has the DNA TGTGCCATCAGTGGGGACTCTAGCGGGAGGAATGAGCAGTTCTTC.

This clone was seen more than once but under ten times. V usage is TRBV11-2 and J usage is TRBJ2-2, with TRBD2 identical over 7 bases. The trim removed 6 bases at V and 8 bases at J, leaving 12 bases unmatched. Germline V gives CDR1 SGHAT, CDR2 FQNNGV. CDR3 size: 15 residues. The CDR3 coding sequence is TGTGCCAGCAGGATAAGCGGGATAAAGGGTGGGGAGCTGTTTTTT. Its protein product is CASRISGIKGGELFF.

This chain links TRBV29-1 with TRBJ1-5; TRBD1 might be the D (6 bases). V lost 5 bases and J 1 base, leaving 12 bases between the germline ends. CDR1 and CDR2 (germline): SQVTM, ANQGSEA. This CDR3 has 14 amino acids. This CDR3 is CSVLTGPSNQPQHF. The CDR3 coding sequence is TGCAGCGTTTTGACAGGTCCGAGCAATCAGCCCCAGCATTTT.

This chain connects TRBV28 to TRBJ2-5, with 10 bases that match TRBD2. This CDR3 is built from 16 residues. Trimming removed 5 bases from V and 4 bases from J; junction bases left unmatched: 10. Germline CDR1 MDHEN, CDR2 SYDVKM. The CDR3 here is CASSPPSSGRRETQYF. The DNA of the CDR3 is TGTGCCAGCAGTCCCCCTTCTAGCGGGAGACGAGAGACCCAGTACTTC.

The chain is built from TRBV15 and TRBJ2-1; no definite D call. CDR3 size: 16 residues. CDR1 is LNHNV and CDR2 is YYDKDF in the germline V gene (reference sequence). With 1 base removed from V and 8 bases from J, the gap between germline ends came to 18 bases. CDR3 coding DNA: TGTGCCACCAGCAGAGGCGCCGCGACCGCTTCCGATGAGCAGTTCTTC. Translation: CATSRGAATASDEQFF.

To note about this clone: Other DNA sequences from this sample encode an identical CDR3 as well. The chain carries TRBV30 and TRBJ1-2, with no clear D. The CDR3 has 13 residues. Germline CDR1 reads GTSNPN; CDR2 reads SVGIG (reference sequence). Trimming cost V 3 bases and J 2 bases, with 10 bases left between them. CDR3 residues: CAWSIGRNYGYTF. In nucleotides, the CDR3 is TGTGCCTGGAGCATAGGACGGAACTATGGCTACACCTTC.

The rearrangement joins TRBV6-5 to TRBJ2-7; TRBD1 or TRBD2 may be the D gene (6 bases each). The germline V gene has CDR1 MNHEY and CDR2 SVGAGI. The V and J ends lost 4 bases and 6 bases respectively, with 16 bases between them. The CDR3 runs to 14 residues. The CDR3 nucleotides read TGTGCCAGCAGTTCAGGTGGGGGGCTGGTCGAGCAGTACTTC. The encoded protein is CASSSGGGLVEQYF.

V is TRBV5-4 and J is TRBJ1-1, with TRBD1 matching over 7 bases. This CDR3 has 15 amino acids. Germline V gene sequence: CDR1 SGHNT, CDR2 YYREEE (reference sequence). The V gene end was trimmed by 0 bases and the J gene end by 5 bases; junction bases not matched to a gene: 7. CDR3 sequence: CASSLAKAGGTEAFF. DNA of the CDR3: TGTGCCAGCAGCTTGGCCAAGGCAGGGGGGACTGAAGCTTTCTTT.

Of note for this clone: Its ends do not fully match the called genes, so a read error is possible. The V gene is TRBV11-3, the J gene TRBJ2-5; TRBD1 agrees at 9 bases. CDR1 and CDR2 (germline): SGHNT, YENEEA. CDR3 length equals 14 residues. DNA for the CDR3: TGTGCCAGCAGCCCCGAGGACAGGGGAGAGGCCCAGTACTTC. Residues: CASSPEDRGEAQYF. The entire variable domain, with the rest obtained from reference TRBV11-3 and TRBJ2-5, is as follows: EAGVVQSPRYKIIEKKQPVAFWCNPISGHNTLYWYLQNLGQGPELLIRYENEEAVDDSQLPKDRFSAERLKGVDSTLKIQPAELGDSAVYLCASSPEDRGEAQYFGPGTRLLVL.

The CDR3 nucleotides read TGTGCCAGCGTGTACTCCGGACTAGCCGGGGGCGAGCAGTACTTC. Its translation: CASVYSGLAGGEQYF. This sequence joins TRBV28 and TRBJ2-7; 8 positions match TRBD2. This CDR3 is 15 amino acids long. The germline CDR1 and CDR2 sequences are MDHEN and SYDVKM. V was pared by 8 bases and J by 6 bases, with 15 bases of the junction left unmatched.

The rearrangement uses TRBV11-2 and TRBJ1-1; D not resolved. The CDR3 sequence is 16 residues long. Trimming stripped 6 bases from V and 1 base from J, with 18 bases between. The V gene's germline CDR1 is SGHAT and CDR2 FQNNGV. The CDR3 spells CASRQRPQAGNTEAFF. DNA of the CDR3: TGTGCCAGCAGACAGAGGCCCCAGGCGGGGAACACTGAAGCTTTCTTT.

The CDR3 DNA reads as TGTGCCAGCAGCCGACTAGCGGCGAACACCGGGGAGCTGTTTTTT. Translating it yields CASSRLAANTGELFF. This chain links TRBV9 with TRBJ2-2; 9 bases map to TRBD2. This CDR3 comprises 15 residues. Germline V CDR1 and CDR2: SGDLS, YYNGEE. With V trimmed by 4 bases and J by 0 bases, 1 base remained unmatched.

The chain employs TRBV5-1 and TRBJ2-2; D gene ambiguous. Trimming pared 5 bases from V and 0 bases from J, leaving 11 bases between. The CDR3 covers 15 residues. Germline V gene lookup returns CDR1 SGHRS and CDR2 YFSETQ. The DNA for the CDR3 is TGCGCCAGCAGGTCGGGTCTCCCGAACACCGGGGAGCTGTTTTTT. This codes for CASRSGLPNTGELFF.

The V and J genes are TRBV4-3 and TRBJ1-5, with D hard to call. The CDR3 has 13 residues. Germline V gene data show CDR1 as LGHNA and CDR2 as YSLEER. The ends were cut back, 4 bases at V and 0 bases at J, with 4 bases in the middle. The CDR3 sequence is CASSRDSNQPQHF. The CDR3, as DNA: TGCGCCAGCAGCCGAGATAGCAATCAGCCCCAGCATTTT.

This clone appeared a few times. This chain connects TRBV9 to TRBJ2-7, with D hard to call. CDR3 length equals 13 residues. CDR1 is SGDLS, CDR2 YYNGEE, per germline. Between the trimmed V and J ends, which lost 3 bases and 6 bases, there was a span of 13 bases. The CDR3 sequence is CASSAPPVCEQYF. The CDR3 DNA sequence: TGTGCCAGCAGCGCCCCCCCGGTCTGCGAGCAGTACTTC.

CDR3 in amino acids: CASSLTGGLAYEQYF. The DNA of the CDR3 is TGTGCCAGCAGCTTGACAGGGGGCCTCGCCTACGAGCAGTACTTC. V gene TRBV9 combines with J gene TRBJ2-7; 10 bases agree with TRBD1. Germline CDR1 SGDLS, CDR2 YYNGEE. V shed 4 bases, J shed 2 bases, and the junction held 6 bases outside the gene matches. The CDR3 contains 15 residues.